Shown below are 6 T cell receptor beta chains from a single sample sequenced in a study of T-cell memory formation after mild COVID-19. TCRdb re-called the 5' RACE reads with MiXCR, one entry per CDR3 protein. Of 250,000 to 300,000 distinct CDR3 sequences listed, 7.5% to 9.5% are singletons. What was sequenced was PBMCs or a T cell subset sorted from them (not recorded which). These receptors were taken from a man younger than 35 who had mild COVID-19 (a few samples of this study predate the infection). Cell type and time point are not known.

The sample holds a few counts of this clonotype. The chain is built from TRBV20-1 and TRBJ2-3; 14 nucleotides align to TRBD2. V lost 5 bases to trimming and J lost 3 bases; unmatched junction nucleotides: 10. This CDR3 has 17 residues. Germline V lookup: CDR1 DFQATT, CDR2 SNEGSKA (reference sequence). CDR3 coding DNA: TGCAGTGCTCAGACTAGCGGGGGGGTATGGAGGACAGATACGCAGTATTTT. Translation: CSAQTSGGVWRTDTQYF.

This clonotype was recorded a few times. J is TRBJ2-7 and V is TRBV20-1; TRBD1 matches at 8 bases. CDR1 is DFQATT, CDR2 SNEGSKA, per germline (reference sequence). There are 14 residues in the CDR3. J lost 5 bases, V lost 4 bases, and 10 bases had no gene match. For the CDR3, the DNA is TGCAGTGCTACCCCTTTTCAGGGGGCCCACGAGCAGTACTTC. It yields the protein CSATPFQGAHEQYF.

This clonotype showed up just a few times. The V call is TRBV5-1, the J call TRBJ2-3; 9 bases match TRBD2. The CDR3 has 16 amino acids. Germline CDR1 and CDR2: SGHRS and YFSETQ. With 1 base clipped from V and 2 bases from J, the junction kept 5 bases outside the gene matches. The CDR3 is CASSLSAGGPTDTQYF. CDR3 sequence (DNA): TGCGCCAGCAGCTTGTCCGCGGGGGGGCCCACAGATACGCAGTATTTT. Using reference TRBV5-1 and TRBJ2-3 for the parts outside the CDR3, the full variable domain is KAGVTQTPRYLIKTRGQQVTLSCSPISGHRSVSWYQQTPGQGLQFLFEYFSETQRNKGNFPGRFSGRQFSNSRSEMNVSTLELGDSALYLCASSLSAGGPTDTQYFGPGTRLTVL.

The sample holds many counts of this clonotype. The V and J genes are TRBV12-3 or TRBV12-4 and TRBJ1-2, with a possible D match to TRBD1 (5 bases). Deletions cut 7 bases from V and 4 bases from J, with 16 bases between. The CDR3 is 14 residues long. CDR3 coding DNA: TGTGCCAGCAACATCTACCCTCAGGGCTATGGCTACACCTTC. Residues: CASNIYPQGYGYTF.

The gene calls are TRBV14 and TRBJ2-3; 11 nucleotides align to TRBD1. In germline, CDR1 is SGHDN, CDR2 FVKESK. Germline trimming cut 4 bases from V and 2 bases from J; bases unmatched to any gene: 2. The CDR3 is 15 amino acids. CDR3: CASSLGQGATDTQYF. CDR3 coding DNA: TGTGCCAGCAGCCTAGGACAGGGGGCCACAGATACGCAGTATTTT.

This chain uses TRBV28 with TRBJ2-1, with D possibly being TRBD1 (6 bases). Trimming took 7 bases from V and 4 from J, leaving 14 bases between them. The CDR3 totals 14 residues. Per germline, CDR1 MDHEN and CDR2 SYDVKM. This CDR3 is CASIQGQTYNEQFF. The CDR3 DNA sequence: TGTGCCAGCATCCAAGGACAGACTTACAATGAGCAGTTCTTC. Based on the CDR3 plus reference TRBV28 and TRBJ2-1, the full variable domain is DVKVTQSSRYLVKRTGEKVFLECVQDMDHENMFWYRQDPGLGLRLIYFSYDVKMKEKGDIPEGYSVSREKKERFSLILESASTNQTSMYLCASIQGQTYNEQFFGPGTRLTVL.